Following are 17 T cell receptor beta chains from one sample sequenced in a study of CD8 T cells in ankylosing spondylitis. TCRdb itself ran the 5' RACE reads through MiXCR, one entry per CDR3 protein. This table holds about 64,000 distinct CDR3 sequences, 6.2% found once. Specimen: synovial fluid, either unsorted or a sorted T cell fraction (not recorded which). The source of these receptors is a male donor with ankylosing spondylitis.

The sample holds one count of this clonotype. This sequence may be a read error, since a much larger clone differs from it by one base. CDR3 in DNA: TGTGCCAGCAGCTTACGCCGAGGTGGCGGCTACGAGCAGCACTTC. The encoded protein is CASSLRRGGGYEQHF. The chain joins TRBV7-6 to TRBJ2-7; D call uncertain. Germline-derived CDR1 and CDR2 are SGHVS and FNYEAQ. This CDR3 has 15 amino acids.

This clonotype has ten or more counts. As DNA, the CDR3 is TGTGCCACCAGCAGAGTTCGGAGCGGGAGAAACTACGAGCAGTACTTC. It translates to CATSRVRSGRNYEQYF. The chain has TRBV15 and TRBJ2-7, with TRBD2 matching 8 bases. V lost 1 base to trimming and J lost 3 bases; unmatched junction nucleotides: 8. This CDR3 has 16 amino acids. Germline V gene sequence: CDR1 LNHNV, CDR2 YYDKDF (reference sequence).

To note about this clonotype: Germline and junction disagree at one end, which may indicate a read error. The rearrangement uses TRBV7-9 and TRBJ1-5, with no clear D. CDR1 SEHNR and CDR2 FQNEAQ come from the germline V gene (reference sequence). The CDR3 consists of 16 residues. The CDR3 coding sequence is TGTGTCAGCAGCTTTGGCCTGGGAATCGGCAATCAGCCCCAGCATTTT. As protein: CVSSFGLGIGNQPQHF.

In this sample, this clonotype turned up many times. The V call is TRBV5-6, the J call TRBJ2-1; TRBD2 matches 10 bases. Germline CDR1 is SGHDT and CDR2 is YYEEEE. Germline trimming cut 1 base from V and 7 bases from J; bases unmatched to any gene: 8. The CDR3 loop spans 16 amino acids. The DNA for the CDR3 is TGTGCCAGCAGCTTGCTAGCGGGAGTGGGGGGTAATGAGCAGTTCTTC. The encoded protein is CASSLLAGVGGNEQFF.

The sample holds a few counts of this clonotype. V usage is TRBV5-1 and J usage is TRBJ2-7, with D tentatively TRBD1 (5 bases). V lost 2 bases, J lost 6 bases, and 9 bases lay in between. This CDR3 contains 12 residues. CDR1 is SGHRS and CDR2 is YFSETQ in the germline V gene. This chain's CDR3 is CASSFSGIEQYF. CDR3 coding DNA: TGCGCCAGCAGCTTCTCAGGGATCGAGCAGTACTTC. Full variable domain (missing parts from reference TRBV5-1 and TRBJ2-7): KAGVTQTPRYLIKTRGQQVTLSCSPISGHRSVSWYQQTPGQGLQFLFEYFSETQRNKGNFPGRFSGRQFSNSRSEMNVSTLELGDSALYLCASSFSGIEQYFGPGTRLTVT.

CDR3 in DNA: TGCGCCAGCAGTGAGGTACCCAGGGTAGAGCAGTTCTTC. Residues: CASSEVPRVEQFF. The chain couples TRBV10-2 to TRBJ2-1; D perhaps matches TRBD1 (5 bases). This CDR3 has 13 residues. V gave up 2 bases and J gave up 10 bases, with 12 bases separating them. Germline-derived CDR1 and CDR2 are WSHSY and SAAADI.

This clonotype came up a few times. The chain joins TRBV29-1 to TRBJ2-7, with 9 bases aligning to TRBD2. Germline CDR1 and CDR2: SQVTM and ANQGSEA. This CDR3 is built from 15 residues. The J segment lost 0 bases and the V segment lost 3 bases, leaving 6 bases of the junction unmatched. CDR3 DNA: TGCAGCGTTGAGCTAGCGGGGTTTAGCTCCTACGAGCAGTACTTC. Protein product: CSVELAGFSSYEQYF.

At least ten counts were recorded for this clonotype. The chain joins TRBV7-9 to TRBJ2-4; tentatively, D is TRBD2 (5 bases). The V gene lost 5 bases and the J gene lost 3 bases, with 11 bases spanning the gap. The germline V gene encodes CDR1 SEHNR and CDR2 FQNEAQ (reference sequence). The CDR3 has 14 residues. The CDR3 DNA sequence: TGTGCCAGCAGCCTTAGCGAGGGCAAAAACATTCAGTACTTC. Amino acid sequence: CASSLSEGKNIQYF.

The CDR3 is CASGLSPRWTSGEVSYEQYF. CDR3 DNA: TGTGCTAGTGGTTTGTCCCCCCGGTGGACTAGCGGGGAGGTCTCCTACGAGCAGTACTTC. The chain links TRBV12-5 to TRBJ2-7; 12 nucleotides line up with TRBD2. Germline assignment: CDR1 LGHNT and CDR2 FRNRAP. V gave up 2 bases and J gave up 0 bases; unmatched junction bases: 14. This CDR3 comprises 20 residues. The full variable domain, completed using reference TRBV12-5 and TRBJ2-7, is DARVTQTPRHKVTEMGQEVTMRCQPILGHNTVFWYRQTMMQGLELLAYFRNRAPLDDSGMPKDRFSAEMPDATLATLKIQPSEPRDSAVYFCASGLSPRWTSGEVSYEQYFGPGTRLTVT.

This chain uses TRBV2 with TRBJ2-7; TRBD2 agrees at 7 bases. Per germline, CDR1 SNHLY and CDR2 FYNNEI. The CDR3 extends over 16 amino acids. Trimming cost V 6 bases and J 2 bases; bases outside gene matches: 13. CDR3 amino acids: CASSGFRSSGPYEQYF. CDR3 DNA: TGTGCCAGCAGCGGCTTTCGGTCTAGCGGCCCCTACGAGCAGTACTTC. Full variable domain (remainder filled in from reference TRBV2 and TRBJ2-7): EPEVTQTPSHQVTQMGQEVILRCVPISNHLYFYWYRQILGQKVEFLVSFYNNEISEKSEIFDDQFSVERPDGSNFTLKIRSTKLEDSAMYFCASSGFRSSGPYEQYFGPGTRLTVT.

Only a few counts were recorded for this clonotype. The genes are TRBV25-1 and TRBJ2-5, with D perhaps matching TRBD2 (5 bases). In germline, CDR1 is MGHDK, CDR2 SYGVNS. The length of the CDR3 is 10 residues. Deletions cut 8 bases from V and 6 bases from J, with 7 bases between. CDR3 in amino acids: CASGGQTQYF. CDR3 DNA: TGTGCCAGCGGAGGACAGACCCAGTACTTC.

This clonotype came up many times. The V call is TRBV7-2, the J call TRBJ2-1; D is tentatively TRBD1 or TRBD2 (6 bases each). The CDR3 loop spans 17 amino acids. CDR1 is SGHTA, CDR2 FQGNSA, per germline. V was pared by 1 base and J by 2 bases, with 15 bases between. The CDR3 region has the DNA TGTGCCAGCAGCTTAGTGGGGGCGGGGAACCCCTACAATGAGCAGTTCTTC. Its translation: CASSLVGAGNPYNEQFF.

The table lists this clonotype with many counts. The J gene is TRBJ1-5, the V gene TRBV10-3; D remains ambiguous. This CDR3 is built from 12 residues. With 8 bases removed from V and 0 bases from J, the gap between germline ends came to 5 bases. Germline CDR1 and CDR2: ENHRY and SYGVKD. The CDR3 is CAIGDSNQPQHF. In DNA, the CDR3 is TGTGCCATCGGCGATAGCAATCAGCCCCAGCATTTT.

This clonotype was seen a handful of times. The CDR3 protein is CATSRAATGSTEAFF. In nucleotides, the CDR3 is TGTGCCACCAGCAGAGCTGCGACAGGGAGCACTGAAGCTTTCTTT. The chain combines TRBV15 with TRBJ1-1, with TRBD1 matching 7 bases. V shed 1 base, J shed 4 bases, and the junction held 6 bases outside the gene matches. From germline, CDR1 is LNHNV and CDR2 YYDKDF (reference sequence). The CDR3 is 15 amino acids.

In this sample, this clonotype turned up a few times. The rearrangement joins TRBV12-3 or TRBV12-4 to TRBJ1-5; D not resolved. V was pared by 8 bases and J by 6 bases, with 11 bases between. The CDR3 is 12 amino acids. The CDR3 DNA reads TGTGCCAGCGGGCGCCTTGGTCAGCCCCAGCATTTT. Translating it yields CASGRLGQPQHF.

This clonotype was counted at least ten times. The chain joins TRBV27 to TRBJ1-2, with D possibly matching TRBD1 (5 bases). V was cut by 8 bases and J by 4 bases, with 17 bases left in between. The CDR3 extends over 14 amino acids. The germline CDR1 and CDR2 sequences are MNHEY and SMNVEV (reference sequence). CDR3 sequence: CASGNQGVGYGYTF. The DNA of the CDR3 is TGTGCCAGCGGTAATCAGGGAGTCGGCTATGGCTACACCTTC.

This clonotype was observed many times. The genes are TRBV12-3 or TRBV12-4 and TRBJ1-2; D is possibly TRBD1 (5 bases). The CDR3 length is 13 residues. The germline V and J ends were trimmed by 6 bases and 4 bases, with 12 bases remaining between them. CDR3 nucleotides: TGTGCCAGCAGCCGGGGACGGTCCTATGGCTACACCTTC. This encodes CASSRGRSYGYTF.